The 14 T cell receptor beta chains reported below all come from one sample, sequenced in a study of OX40 agonist ivuxolimab in advanced cancers. The repertoire was sequenced with immunoSEQ multiplex PCR; TCRdb's copy has only in-frame clones and lacks some. Of about 76,000 clones in the sample, 70% to 90% were seen once. Sequencing was performed on CD4+ or CD8+ T cells sorted from blood, taken in a trial of the OX40 agonist ivuxolimab. The receptors here all came from an adult with an advanced solid tumor such as melanoma, head and neck, liver or kidney cancer.

V and J are TRBV7-3 and TRBJ2-3, with D uncertain. Per the germline V gene, CDR1 is SGHTA and CDR2 is FQGTGA. The CDR3 length is 14 residues. Trimming took off 6 bases at V and 7 bases at J, with 17 bases between the two ends. CDR3 bases: TGTGCCAGCAGTCCGCCGGGTAGCCTCCATACGCAGTATTTT. Translation: CASSPPGSLHTQYF.

The genes are TRBV7-9 and TRBJ2-5, with D unclear. Trimming cost V 5 bases and J 5 bases, with 9 bases left between them. The CDR3 totals 12 residues. The germline V gene has CDR1 SEHNR and CDR2 FQNEAQ (reference sequence). The CDR3 sequence: CASSLTSETQYF. In DNA form, the CDR3 reads TGTGCCAGCAGCCTTACATCGGAGACCCAGTACTTC.

The J gene is TRBJ2-5, the V gene TRBV12-5; D is unresolved. The CDR3 loop spans 14 amino acids. Trimming took off 4 bases at V and 5 bases at J, with 14 bases between the two ends. The germline V gene has CDR1 LGHNT and CDR2 FRNRAP. The CDR3: CASGSLGVGETQYF. The CDR3 DNA is TGTGCTAGTGGTTCTCTCGGTGTGGGTGAGACCCAGTACTTC.

V and J are TRBV5-8 and TRBJ1-1, with 11 bases identical to TRBD1. This CDR3 comprises 15 residues. With 5 bases clipped from V and 4 bases from J, the junction kept 7 bases outside the gene matches. The germline V gene encodes CDR1 SGHTS and CDR2 YDEGEE. The CDR3 here is CASRPGGQGATEAFF. CDR3 sequence (DNA): TGTGCCAGCAGGCCGGGCGGACAGGGGGCCACTGAAGCTTTCTTT.

The chain couples TRBV5-4 to TRBJ1-2; 8 positions agree with TRBD1. From germline, CDR1 is SGHNT and CDR2 YYREEE (reference sequence). The trim removed 4 bases at V and 4 bases at J, leaving 9 bases unmatched. CDR3 length: 15 residues. The CDR3 DNA reads as TGTGCCAGCAGCAATTATCAGGGGGCCTTCTATGGCTACACCTTC. Protein: CASSNYQGAFYGYTF.

The gene calls are TRBV5-8 and TRBJ1-4, with a weak D call TRBD1 (5 bases). The germline gives CDR1 SGHTS, CDR2 YDEGEE. The CDR3 covers 15 residues. The V and J ends lost 0 bases and 3 bases respectively, with 9 bases between them. The CDR3 coding sequence is TGTGCCAGCAGCTTGGCGGGGCTACCTAATGAAAAACTGTTTTTT. Its protein product is CASSLAGLPNEKLFF.

The chain has TRBV10-3 and TRBJ1-2; D is unresolved. The V end lost 7 bases, the J end lost 8 bases, and 17 bases lay between the germline ends. The CDR3 has 13 amino acids. Germline V gives CDR1 ENHRY, CDR2 SYGVKD. This CDR3 reads CAITGNQREGYTF. CDR3 DNA: TGTGCCATCACCGGGAATCAGAGAGAGGGCTACACCTTC.

The CDR3 bases are TGTGCCAGCAGCTTAGCCCTTCGAGGGGGGGGAACAGATACGCAGTATTTT. It yields the protein CASSLALRGGGTDTQYF. The V gene is TRBV7-2, the J gene TRBJ2-3; a weak D match, TRBD2 (7 bases). The CDR3 has 17 residues. Germline V CDR1 and CDR2: SGHTA, FQGNSA. The germline V and J ends were trimmed by 0 bases and 3 bases, with 16 bases remaining between them.

The rearrangement joins TRBV4-1 to TRBJ1-2; D may be TRBD1 (5 bases). Trimming stripped 0 bases from V and 0 bases from J, with 11 bases between. This CDR3 region has 16 residues. Germline CDR1 and CDR2: MGHRA and YSYEKL. CDR3 loop: CASSQDWGTSNYGYTF. The CDR3 DNA is TGCGCCAGCAGCCAAGATTGGGGCACCTCTAACTATGGCTACACCTTC.

J is TRBJ1-2 and V is TRBV7-9; 10 positions match TRBD1. Trimming at V came to 8 bases and at J to 4 bases, leaving 7 bases not matched to a gene. Germline V gives CDR1 SEHNR, CDR2 FQNEAQ (reference sequence). The CDR3 loop spans 14 amino acids. CDR3 DNA: TGTGCCAGCCGGACAGGGGGTAGAGGCTATGGCTACACCTTC. Translated: CASRTGGRGYGYTF.

V is TRBV5-4 and J is TRBJ2-7; 14 nucleotides agree with TRBD2. The CDR3 has 17 residues. With V trimmed by 4 bases and J by 0 bases, 6 bases remained unmatched. CDR1 and CDR2 from the germline V gene are SGHNT and YYREEE (reference sequence). CDR3 DNA: TGTGCCAGCAGCCGGGGACTAGCGGGGGACCTCTCCTACGAGCAGTACTTC. Translating gives CASSRGLAGDLSYEQYF.

This clone appeared a single time. This chain joins TRBV6-5 and TRBJ2-7; D is uncertain. V lost 2 bases to trimming and J lost 2 bases, with 7 bases between them. The CDR3 consists of 13 residues. Germline lookup yields CDR1 MNHEY and CDR2 SVGAGI. Here the CDR3 DNA reads TGTGCCAGCAGTTACGGAACACCCTACGAGCAGTACTTC. Translating it yields CASSYGTPYEQYF.

This chain joins TRBV4-2 and TRBJ2-3; 9 positions agree with TRBD2. CDR3 length equals 15 residues. After removal of 4 bases from V and 4 bases from J, the junction contained 6 bases not matched to a gene. In germline, CDR1 is LGHNA, CDR2 YNFKEQ. CDR3 region: CASSPLSGGSDTQYF. The CDR3 nucleotides read TGTGCCAGCAGCCCTCTGAGCGGGGGGTCAGATACGCAGTATTTT.

About this clone itself: This sample also contains other DNA sequences that code for the same CDR3. This chain links TRBV5-4 with TRBJ1-4; no firm D call. V lost 0 bases and J 0 bases, leaving 3 bases between the germline ends. The CDR3 loop spans 14 amino acids. Germline V gene data show CDR1 as SGHNT and CDR2 as YYREEE (reference sequence). CDR3 protein: CASSLDATNEKLFF. The DNA for the CDR3 is TGTGCCAGCAGCTTGGACGCAACTAATGAAAAACTGTTTTTT. The full variable domain, in which reference TRBV5-4 and TRBJ1-4 provide the parts outside the CDR3, is ETGVTQSPTHLIKTRGQQVTLRCSSQSGHNTVSWYQQALGQGPQFIFQYYREEENGRGNFPPRFSGLQFPNYSSELNVNALELDDSALYLCASSLDATNEKLFFGSGTQLSVL.